The subject of this entry is one TCR beta chain. Germline-derived CDR1 and CDR2 are SGHRS and YFSETQ. The CDR3 extends over 17 amino acids. The V gene lost 1 base and the J gene lost 7 bases, with 24 bases spanning the gap. This sample is drawn from a study of T-cell reconstitution after alpha-beta-depleted transplantation in children. The library targeted TCRbeta and was prepared with unique molecular identifiers. Via MiXCR, TCRdb re-called the PCR reads, giving one row per CDR3 protein. Of more than 250,000 distinct CDR3 sequences listed, around 9.6% are singletons. The receptor was derived from a human donor who donated a stem cell graft to a child with SCID. This chain joins TRBV5-1 and TRBJ2-7; the D gene could be TRBD1 or TRBD2 (6 bases each). The sample was PBMCs from the stem cell graft donor, taken from the stem cell graft. This chain's CDR3 is CASSLPTTDRTRGEQYF. CDR3 coding DNA: TGCGCCAGCAGCTTGCCAACAACCGACAGGACCCGGGGGGAGCAGTACTTC.